These 31 T cell receptor beta chains were sequenced from one sample in a study of cytomegalovirus exposure and HLA in healthy donors. The PCR ran on 60 Vbeta and 13 Jbeta primers. TCRdb keeps only in-frame clones here, not all; method: immunoSEQ multiplex PCR. In the table there are about 140,000 clones, about 77% of which are singletons. The sequenced sample consisted of PBMCs. The receptors shown here come from a female donor in good health and CMV-seronegative.

CDR3 nucleotides: TGTGCCAGTAGTATTTCCGGGGGGAACACTGAAGCTTTCTTT. Translated: CASSISGGNTEAFF. The chain is built from TRBV19 and TRBJ1-1; D possibly corresponds to TRBD1 (5 bases). The germline CDR1 and CDR2 sequences are LNHDA and SQIVND (reference sequence). The CDR3 totals 14 residues. V gave up 3 bases and J gave up 1 base, with 9 bases separating them.

The CDR3 region has the DNA TGCGCCAGCAGTCCGGGACTGCGCCAAGAGACCCAGTACTTC. Translating it yields CASSPGLRQETQYF. V is TRBV10-1 and J is TRBJ2-5, with a weak D call TRBD2 (6 bases). CDR1 is WNHNN, CDR2 SYGVQD, per germline (reference sequence). V was cut by 5 bases and J by 1 base, with 11 bases left in between. The CDR3 length is 14 residues.

This rearrangement joins TRBV5-1 to TRBJ1-2, with a tentative D call TRBD1 (6 bases). This CDR3 is built from 15 residues. V was trimmed by 4 bases and J by 3 bases, leaving 16 bases between them. Per germline, CDR1 SGHRS and CDR2 YFSETQ. DNA of the CDR3: TGCGCCAGCAGCCTCGTCCCGGACAGCGACTATGGCTACACCTTC. Translated, it gives CASSLVPDSDYGYTF.

This clone has just a few counts. V gene TRBV4-1 combines with J gene TRBJ1-1, with D perhaps TRBD1 (5 bases). There are 15 residues in the CDR3. V gave up 0 bases and J gave up 4 bases, with 12 bases separating them. Germline V lookup: CDR1 MGHRA, CDR2 YSYEKL. The CDR3 DNA sequence: TGCGCCAGCAGCCAAGACGCCCCGGGGGGCACTGAAGCTTTCTTT. Translated: CASSQDAPGGTEAFF.

On this clone itself: Other nucleotide sequences in the sample specify the same CDR3. The chain carries TRBV5-1 and TRBJ2-3; 8 bases fit TRBD2. There are 15 residues in the CDR3. Germline V lookup: CDR1 SGHRS, CDR2 YFSETQ. The ends lost 4 bases at V and 1 base at J; junction bases unmatched: 5. DNA of the CDR3: TGCGCCAGCAGCCCGGACGGGAGGGGCACAGATACGCAGTATTTT. Protein sequence: CASSPDGRGTDTQYF. Full variable domain (outside the CDR3, taken from reference TRBV5-1 and TRBJ2-3): KAGVTQTPRYLIKTRGQQVTLSCSPISGHRSVSWYQQTPGQGLQFLFEYFSETQRNKGNFPGRFSGRQFSNSRSEMNVSTLELGDSALYLCASSPDGRGTDTQYFGPGTRLTVL.

The chain joins TRBV7-2 to TRBJ1-1; TRBD1 might be the D (6 bases). The CDR3 covers 14 residues. In germline, CDR1 is SGHTA, CDR2 FQGNSA. The V and J ends lost 0 bases and 1 base respectively, with 6 bases between them. The CDR3 spells CASSLADRNTEAFF. For the CDR3, the DNA is TGTGCCAGCAGCTTAGCGGACAGGAACACTGAAGCTTTCTTT. The full variable domain, with the rest looked up from reference TRBV7-2 and TRBJ1-1, is GAGVSQSPSNKVTEKGKDVELRCDPISGHTALYWYRQSLGQGLEFLIYFQGNSAPDKSGLPSDRFSAERTGGSVSTLTIQRTQQEDSAVYLCASSLADRNTEAFFGQGTRLTVV.

The genes are TRBV18 and TRBJ1-6; D is undetermined. The CDR3 loop spans 15 amino acids. The germline V gene encodes CDR1 KGHSH and CDR2 LQKENI. Trimming shortened V by 3 bases and J by 0 bases, and 6 bases separated the two germline ends. The CDR3 nucleotides are TGTGCCAGCTCACCTGTTAGCTCCTATAATTCACCCCTCCACTTT. Translation gives CASSPVSSYNSPLHF.

J is TRBJ2-5 and V is TRBV19, with 10 nucleotides matching TRBD1. Germline CDR1 LNHDA, CDR2 SQIVND (reference sequence). The CDR3 has 15 residues. J gave up 5 bases and V 6 bases, and 9 bases lay outside the gene matches. CDR3 in DNA: TGTGCCAGTAGGAGGGACAGGGGCGCGAGGGAGACCCAGTACTTC. Its translation: CASRRDRGARETQYF.

The V call is TRBV10-3, the J call TRBJ1-6, with D unclear. The CDR3 is 14 amino acids. CDR1 is ENHRY, CDR2 SYGVKD, per germline. The V end was cut by 4 bases, the J end by 7 bases, with 11 bases between. The CDR3 spells CAISVDTRNSPLHF. DNA of the CDR3: TGTGCCATCAGTGTAGACACAAGAAATTCACCCCTCCACTTT.

The genes are TRBV6-6 and TRBJ2-3, with D perhaps matching TRBD2 (5 bases). CDR1 and CDR2 (germline): MNHNY, SVGAGI (reference sequence). The CDR3 contains 12 residues. The V end lost 5 bases, the J end lost 4 bases, and 7 bases lay between the germline ends. The DNA for the CDR3 is TGTGCCAGCAGTCTAGCCGCAGATACGCAGTATTTT. Protein sequence: CASSLAADTQYF.

The CDR3 loop is CASSPLQATGANVLTF. In nucleotides, the CDR3 is TGTGCCAGCAGCCCCCTCCAGGCGACTGGGGCCAACGTCCTGACTTTC. The rearrangement uses TRBV7-3 and TRBJ2-6; D is uncertain. The CDR3 is 16 residues long. V lost 5 bases, J lost 2 bases, and 13 bases lay in between. Germline V CDR1 and CDR2: SGHTA, FQGTGA.

The rearrangement uses TRBV9 and TRBJ2-1, with TRBD2 matching 8 bases. CDR3 length: 18 amino acids. Germline loops: CDR1 SGDLS, CDR2 YYNGEE. J gave up 1 base and V 3 bases, and 12 bases lay outside the gene matches. The CDR3 reads CASSASRSGSLSYNEQFF. The CDR3 DNA reads as TGTGCCAGCAGCGCATCGAGGAGCGGGAGTTTGTCCTACAATGAGCAGTTCTTC.

The V and J genes are TRBV6-1 and TRBJ2-5; no clear D. V was clipped by 6 bases and J by 2 bases, with 4 bases between them. The germline V gene has CDR1 MNHNS and CDR2 SASEGT. The CDR3 loop spans 11 amino acids. CDR3 residues: CASSSQETQYF. For the CDR3, the DNA is TGTGCCAGCAGCTCTCAAGAGACCCAGTACTTC.

V usage is TRBV9 and J usage is TRBJ2-3; 10 nucleotides line up with TRBD2. The CDR3 contains 16 residues. The V gene end was trimmed by 3 bases and the J gene end by 1 base; junction bases not matched to a gene: 5. CDR1 SGDLS and CDR2 YYNGEE come from the germline V gene. The CDR3 loop reads CASSALAGEGTDTQYF. CDR3 sequence (DNA): TGTGCCAGCAGCGCCCTAGCGGGAGAGGGCACAGATACGCAGTATTTT.

The chain combines TRBV6-5 with TRBJ1-3; weak D call: TRBD1 (6 bases). From germline, CDR1 is MNHEY and CDR2 SVGAGI. Trimming took off 4 bases at V and 0 bases at J, with 13 bases between the two ends. CDR3 length: 16 amino acids. The CDR3 loop reads CASSLGRGFSGNTIYF. In DNA, the CDR3 is TGTGCCAGCAGTTTGGGCAGGGGCTTCTCTGGAAACACCATATATTTT.

V is TRBV15 and J is TRBJ1-5; possible D gene TRBD1, 5 bases. CDR3 length: 13 residues. V was shortened by 6 bases and J by 4 bases, with 10 bases between the two germline ends. Looked up from germline, CDR1 is LNHNV and CDR2 is YYDKDF (reference sequence). The CDR3 bases are TGTGCCACCAGTGGCCAGGGTAATCAGCCCCAGCATTTT. It translates to CATSGQGNQPQHF.

This chain connects TRBV30 to TRBJ2-7; D perhaps matches TRBD2 (5 bases). This CDR3 spans 12 amino acids. V was pared by 0 bases and J by 3 bases, with 6 bases between. Germline lookup yields CDR1 GTSNPN and CDR2 SVGIG (reference sequence). CDR3 bases: TGTGCCTGGAGTGTACTAGGCTACGAGCAGTACTTC. Encoded protein: CAWSVLGYEQYF.

The gene calls are TRBV13 and TRBJ2-1; 10 bases are a match to TRBD2. The J segment lost 8 bases and the V segment lost 5 bases, leaving 12 bases of the junction unmatched. Germline values: CDR1 PRHDT, CDR2 FYEKMQ (reference sequence). This CDR3 has 16 residues. The CDR3 DNA reads TGTGCCAGCAGCACCTTCAAGCGGGGGGGCATTGATGAGCAGTTCTTC. Residues: CASSTFKRGGIDEQFF.

This clone was observed a single time. V usage is TRBV5-1 and J usage is TRBJ1-3, with D perhaps TRBD1 (5 bases). V dropped 2 bases and J dropped 4 bases, with 10 bases sitting between them. From germline, CDR1 is SGHRS and CDR2 YFSETQ. CDR3 length: 14 residues. CDR3 sequence: CASSLAGFGNTIYF. In DNA form, the CDR3 reads TGCGCCAGCAGCTTAGCAGGGTTCGGAAACACCATATATTTT.

The chain joins TRBV9 to TRBJ2-1; 9 bases map to TRBD2. The CDR3 totals 17 residues. V shed 0 bases and J 3 bases; nucleotides not matched to a gene: 7. CDR1 and CDR2 (germline): SGDLS, YYNGEE. The CDR3 is CASSVGGSGGDYNEQFF. In DNA, the CDR3 is TGTGCCAGCAGCGTAGGGGGTAGCGGGGGAGACTACAATGAGCAGTTCTTC.

A few counts support this clone. This chain connects TRBV12-5 to TRBJ1-5, with D hard to call. Germline V gene data show CDR1 as LGHNT and CDR2 as FRNRAP. V was trimmed by 5 bases and J by 3 bases, leaving 11 bases between them. This CDR3 region has 14 residues. This CDR3 reads CASGRDNVNQPQHF. The DNA for the CDR3 is TGTGCTAGTGGTCGTGACAACGTCAATCAGCCCCAGCATTTT.

The chain combines TRBV6-5 with TRBJ1-2; possibly TRBD1 for D (5 bases). Germline CDR1 and CDR2: MNHEY and SVGAGI. Trimming shortened V by 9 bases and J by 0 bases, and 11 bases separated the two germline ends. The CDR3 extends over 13 amino acids. CDR3 nucleotide sequence: TGTGCCAGTACCCGGGGGACTAACTATGGCTACACCTTC. This codes for CASTRGTNYGYTF.

This chain connects TRBV5-4 to TRBJ1-1, with TRBD1 matching 9 bases. V dropped 4 bases and J dropped 5; count of bases not matched to a gene: 15. CDR1 and CDR2 from the germline V gene are SGHNT and YYREEE (reference sequence). The CDR3 has 17 residues. The DNA of the CDR3 is TGTGCCAGCAGCGACCAGGCCCGGACAGGGGTATTGACTGAAGCTTTCTTT. Its protein is CASSDQARTGVLTEAFF.

The rearrangement links TRBV5-6 to TRBJ1-1; D is unclear. Germline loops: CDR1 SGHDT, CDR2 YYEEEE. V was clipped by 2 bases and J by 0 bases, with 20 bases between them. CDR3 length equals 18 residues. CDR3 loop: CASSFRTLIPELNTEAFF. The CDR3 DNA reads as TGTGCCAGCAGCTTCAGGACTCTCATACCGGAGCTGAACACTGAAGCTTTCTTT.

In this sample, this clone turned up once. This rearrangement joins TRBV29-1 to TRBJ1-1; D unresolved. V lost 6 bases and J 4 bases, leaving 12 bases between the germline ends. From germline, CDR1 is SQVTM and CDR2 ANQGSEA. There are 12 residues in the CDR3. The CDR3 DNA reads as TGCAGCGTCCATGGGTCGGGCACTGAAGCTTTCTTT. It is translated as CSVHGSGTEAFF.

V and J are TRBV7-8 and TRBJ2-7; 10 bases agree with TRBD2. Germline lookup yields CDR1 SGHVS and CDR2 FQNEAQ. This CDR3 is 14 amino acids long. V was clipped by 5 bases and J by 2 bases; unmatched bases: 3. The CDR3 loop reads CASSTGTSAYEQYF. The CDR3 coding sequence is TGTGCCAGCAGCACTGGGACTAGCGCCTACGAGCAGTACTTC.

The chain combines TRBV11-2 with TRBJ1-2; TRBD1 agrees at 9 bases. From germline, CDR1 is SGHAT and CDR2 FQNNGV. The CDR3 extends over 15 amino acids. Trimming removed 5 bases from V and 4 bases from J; junction bases left unmatched: 8. DNA of the CDR3: TGTGCCAGCAGCCAGTTGGACAGGGGCGTCTATGGCTACACCTTC. Translation: CASSQLDRGVYGYTF.

V and J are TRBV27 and TRBJ1-1; 11 bases line up with TRBD1. CDR3 length: 14 amino acids. Germline V gives CDR1 MNHEY, CDR2 SMNVEV (reference sequence). With V trimmed by 6 bases and J by 6 bases, 6 bases remained unmatched. The CDR3 DNA is TGTGCCAGCAGGTACCGGGACAGGGGGGCTGAAGCTTTCTTT. This codes for CASRYRDRGAEAFF.

V is TRBV5-1 and J is TRBJ2-1; 11 bases match TRBD1. Trimming at V came to 2 bases and at J to 7 bases, leaving 11 bases not matched to a gene. The CDR3 runs to 17 residues. Germline CDR1 SGHRS, CDR2 YFSETQ. The CDR3 DNA is TGCGCCAGCAGCTTATATTGGGACAGGGGGACTGGGAATGAGCAGTTCTTC. Protein sequence: CASSLYWDRGTGNEQFF.

CDR3 DNA: TGTGCCAGCACCCTTCCCGGGGTTACGGGGGGGTACGAGCAGTACTTC. It translates to CASTLPGVTGGYEQYF. V usage is TRBV28 and J usage is TRBJ2-7; TRBD2 matches at 8 bases. The CDR3 totals 16 residues. Germline values: CDR1 MDHEN, CDR2 SYDVKM. V was pared by 7 bases and J by 4 bases, with 15 bases of the junction left unmatched.

V usage is TRBV9 and J usage is TRBJ2-1; D perhaps matches TRBD2 (6 bases). Germline-derived CDR1 and CDR2 are SGDLS and YYNGEE. Trimming removed 6 bases at V and 6 bases at J, with 22 bases between. The CDR3 runs to 16 residues. The CDR3 DNA reads as TGTGCCAGCACACCCGGTGTTCCACGGGGGACCAATGAGCAGTTCTTC. Amino acid sequence: CASTPGVPRGTNEQFF.